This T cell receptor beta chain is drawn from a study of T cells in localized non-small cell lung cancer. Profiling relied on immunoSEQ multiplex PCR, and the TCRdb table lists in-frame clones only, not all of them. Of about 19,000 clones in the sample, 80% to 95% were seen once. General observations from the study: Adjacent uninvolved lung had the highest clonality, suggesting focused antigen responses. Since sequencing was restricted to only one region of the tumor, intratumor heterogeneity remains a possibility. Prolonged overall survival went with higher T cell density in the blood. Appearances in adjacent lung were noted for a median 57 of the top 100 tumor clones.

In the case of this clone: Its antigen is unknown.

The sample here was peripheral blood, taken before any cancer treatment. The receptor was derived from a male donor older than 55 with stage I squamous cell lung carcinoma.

The CDR3 region is CAISSGFDYGYTF. DNA for the CDR3: TGTGCCATCAGCTCAGGGTTTGACTATGGCTACACCTTC. This chain joins TRBV10-3 and TRBJ1-2, with D perhaps TRBD1 (5 bases). Germline V gene data show CDR1 as ENHRY and CDR2 as SYGVKD. V gave up 6 bases and J gave up 3 bases, with 11 bases separating them. The CDR3 contains 13 residues.